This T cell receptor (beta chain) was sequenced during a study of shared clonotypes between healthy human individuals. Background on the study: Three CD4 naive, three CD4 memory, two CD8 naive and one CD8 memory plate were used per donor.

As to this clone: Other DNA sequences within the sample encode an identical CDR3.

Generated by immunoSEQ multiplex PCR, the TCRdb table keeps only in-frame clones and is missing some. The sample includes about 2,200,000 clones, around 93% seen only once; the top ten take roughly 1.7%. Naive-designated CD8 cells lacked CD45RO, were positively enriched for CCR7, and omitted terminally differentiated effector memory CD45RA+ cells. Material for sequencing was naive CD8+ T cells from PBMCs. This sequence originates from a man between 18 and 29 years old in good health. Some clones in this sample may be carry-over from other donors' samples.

Written as DNA, the CDR3 is TGTGCCAGCAGCTTAGTGGGGAATGAGCAGTTCTTC. This translates into CASSLVGNEQFF. The chain combines TRBV7-9 with TRBJ2-1, with D unresolved. V was clipped by 1 base and J by 7 bases, with 5 bases between them. CDR3 size: 12 residues. CDR1 SEHNR and CDR2 FQNEAQ come from the germline V gene (reference sequence).